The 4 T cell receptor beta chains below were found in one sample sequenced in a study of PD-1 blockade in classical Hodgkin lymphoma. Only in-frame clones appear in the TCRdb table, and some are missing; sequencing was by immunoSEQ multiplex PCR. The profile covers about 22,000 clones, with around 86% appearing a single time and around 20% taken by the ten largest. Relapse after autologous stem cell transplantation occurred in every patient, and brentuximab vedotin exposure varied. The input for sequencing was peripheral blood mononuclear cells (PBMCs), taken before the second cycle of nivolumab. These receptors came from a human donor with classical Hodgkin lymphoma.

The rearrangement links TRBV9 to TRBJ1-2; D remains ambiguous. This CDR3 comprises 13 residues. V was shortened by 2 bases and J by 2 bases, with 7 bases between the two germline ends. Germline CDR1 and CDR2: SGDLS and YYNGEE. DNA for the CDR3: TGTGCCAGCAGCGTCGGGGAGAACTATGGCTACACCTTC. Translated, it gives CASSVGENYGYTF.

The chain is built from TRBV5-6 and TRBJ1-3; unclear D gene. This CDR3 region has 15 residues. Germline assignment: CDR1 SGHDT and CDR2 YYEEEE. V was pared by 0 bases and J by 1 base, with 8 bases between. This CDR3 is CASSLDRRSGNTIYF. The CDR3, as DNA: TGTGCCAGCAGCTTGGATCGGCGGTCTGGAAACACCATATATTTT.

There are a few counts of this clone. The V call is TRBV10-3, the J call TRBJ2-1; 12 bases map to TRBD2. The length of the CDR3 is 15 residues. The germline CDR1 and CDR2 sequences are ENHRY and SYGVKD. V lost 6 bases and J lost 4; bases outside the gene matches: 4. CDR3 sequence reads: CAIRPGLAGYNEQFF. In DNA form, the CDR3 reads TGTGCCATCAGACCGGGACTAGCGGGTTACAATGAGCAGTTCTTC.

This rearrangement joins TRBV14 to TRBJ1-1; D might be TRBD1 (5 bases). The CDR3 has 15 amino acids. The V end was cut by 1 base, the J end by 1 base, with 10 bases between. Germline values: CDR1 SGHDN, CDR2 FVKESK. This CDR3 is CASSQALGGNTEAFF. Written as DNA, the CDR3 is TGTGCCAGCAGCCAAGCACTGGGGGGGAACACTGAAGCTTTCTTT.